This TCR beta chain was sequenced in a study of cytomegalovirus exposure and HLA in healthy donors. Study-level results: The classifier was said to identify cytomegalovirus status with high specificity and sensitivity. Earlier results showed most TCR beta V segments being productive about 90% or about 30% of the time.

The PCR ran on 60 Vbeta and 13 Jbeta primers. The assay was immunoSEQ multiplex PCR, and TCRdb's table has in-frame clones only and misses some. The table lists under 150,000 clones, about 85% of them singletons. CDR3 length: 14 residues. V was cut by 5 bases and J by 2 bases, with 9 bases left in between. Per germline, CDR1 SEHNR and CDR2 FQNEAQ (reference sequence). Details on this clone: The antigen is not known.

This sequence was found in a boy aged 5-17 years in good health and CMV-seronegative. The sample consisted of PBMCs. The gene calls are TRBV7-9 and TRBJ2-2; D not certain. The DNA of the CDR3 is TGTGCCAGCAGCACCACAGAAAACACCGGGGAGCTGTTTTTT. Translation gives CASSTTENTGELFF.